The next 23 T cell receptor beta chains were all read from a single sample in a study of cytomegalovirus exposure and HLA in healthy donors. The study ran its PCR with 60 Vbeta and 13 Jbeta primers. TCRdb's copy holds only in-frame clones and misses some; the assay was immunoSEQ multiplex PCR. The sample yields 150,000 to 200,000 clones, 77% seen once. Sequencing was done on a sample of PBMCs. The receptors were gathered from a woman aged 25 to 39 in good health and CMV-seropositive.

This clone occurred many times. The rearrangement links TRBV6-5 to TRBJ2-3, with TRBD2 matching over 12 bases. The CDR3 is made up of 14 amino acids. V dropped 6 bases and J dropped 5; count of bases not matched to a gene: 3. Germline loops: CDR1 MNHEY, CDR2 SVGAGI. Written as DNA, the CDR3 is TGTGCCAGCAGCAAGGGACTAGCGGGAGATACGCAGTATTTT. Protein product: CASSKGLAGDTQYF.

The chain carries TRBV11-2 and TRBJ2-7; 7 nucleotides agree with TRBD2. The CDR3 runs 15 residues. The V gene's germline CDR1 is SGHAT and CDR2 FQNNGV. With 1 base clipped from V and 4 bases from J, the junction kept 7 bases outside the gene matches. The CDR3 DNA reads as TGTGCCAGCAGCTTAGTTAGTCTAGCGGTGTACGAGCAGTACTTC. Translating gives CASSLVSLAVYEQYF.

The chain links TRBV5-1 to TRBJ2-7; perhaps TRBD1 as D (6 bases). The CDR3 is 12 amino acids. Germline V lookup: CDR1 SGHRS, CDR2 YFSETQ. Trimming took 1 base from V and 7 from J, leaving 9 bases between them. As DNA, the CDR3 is TGCGCCAGCAGCTTGATACAGGGAGAGCAGTACTTC. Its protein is CASSLIQGEQYF.

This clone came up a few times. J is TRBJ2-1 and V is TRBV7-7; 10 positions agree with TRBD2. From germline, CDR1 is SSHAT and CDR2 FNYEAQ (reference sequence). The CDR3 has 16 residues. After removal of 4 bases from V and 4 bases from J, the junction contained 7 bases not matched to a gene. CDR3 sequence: CASSYSLAGAYNEQFF. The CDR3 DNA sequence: TGTGCCAGCAGCTATAGCCTAGCGGGAGCTTACAATGAGCAGTTCTTC.

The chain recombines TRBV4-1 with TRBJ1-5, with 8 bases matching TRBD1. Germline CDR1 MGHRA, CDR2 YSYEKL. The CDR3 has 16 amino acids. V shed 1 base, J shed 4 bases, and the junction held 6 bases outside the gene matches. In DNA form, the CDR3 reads TGCGCCAGCAGCCAAGGATACGGACAGGGAAATCAGCCCCAGCATTTT. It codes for CASSQGYGQGNQPQHF.

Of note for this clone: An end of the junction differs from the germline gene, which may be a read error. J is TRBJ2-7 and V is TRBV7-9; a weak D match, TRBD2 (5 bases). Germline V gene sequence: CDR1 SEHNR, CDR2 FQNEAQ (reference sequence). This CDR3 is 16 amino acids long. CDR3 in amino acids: CSSSLATRVSTYEQYF. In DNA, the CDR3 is TGTTCCAGCAGCTTAGCCACGCGGGTGTCGACCTACGAGCAGTACTTC. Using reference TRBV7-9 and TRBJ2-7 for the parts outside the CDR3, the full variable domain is DTGVSQNPRHKITKRGQNVTFRCDPISEHNRLYWYRQTLGQGPEFLTYFQNEAQLEKSRLLSDRFSAERPKGSFSTLEIQRTEQGDSAMYLCSSSLATRVSTYEQYFGPGTRLTVT.

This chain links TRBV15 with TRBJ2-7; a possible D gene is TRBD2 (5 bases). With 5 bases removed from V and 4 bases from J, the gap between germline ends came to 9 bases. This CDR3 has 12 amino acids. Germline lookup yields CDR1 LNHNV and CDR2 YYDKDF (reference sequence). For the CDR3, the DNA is TGTGCCACCAGCGGGAGTTCTTACGAGCAGTACTTC. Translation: CATSGSSYEQYF.

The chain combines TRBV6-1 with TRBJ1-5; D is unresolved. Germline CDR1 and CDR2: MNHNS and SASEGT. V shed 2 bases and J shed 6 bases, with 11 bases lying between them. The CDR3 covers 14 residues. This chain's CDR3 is CASSESGFGQPQHF. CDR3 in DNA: TGTGCCAGCAGTGAATCCGGGTTCGGTCAGCCCCAGCATTTT.

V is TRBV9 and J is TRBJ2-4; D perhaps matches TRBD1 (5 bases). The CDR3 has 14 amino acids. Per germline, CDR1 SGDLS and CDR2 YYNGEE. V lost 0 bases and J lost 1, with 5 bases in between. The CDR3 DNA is TGTGCCAGCAGCGTAGCAGGGGCCAAAAACATTCAGTACTTC. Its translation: CASSVAGAKNIQYF.

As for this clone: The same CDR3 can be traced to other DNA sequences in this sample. CDR3 loop: CAISEGGTSTDTQYF. The DNA of the CDR3 is TGTGCCATCAGTGAAGGAGGGACCAGCACAGATACGCAGTATTTT. The gene calls are TRBV10-3 and TRBJ2-3; D perhaps matches TRBD2 (6 bases). Trimming pared 3 bases from V and 0 bases from J, leaving 10 bases between. Germline loops: CDR1 ENHRY, CDR2 SYGVKD. The CDR3 extends over 15 amino acids.

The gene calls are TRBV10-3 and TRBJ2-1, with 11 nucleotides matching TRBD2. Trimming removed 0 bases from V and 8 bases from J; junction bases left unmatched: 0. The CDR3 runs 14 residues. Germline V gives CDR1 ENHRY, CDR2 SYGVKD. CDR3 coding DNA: TGTGCCATCAGTGAGTCACTAGCGGGAGATGAGCAGTTCTTC. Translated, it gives CAISESLAGDEQFF.

CDR3 residues: CASSLEGGGQPQHF. DNA of the CDR3: TGCGCCAGCAGCTTGGAAGGGGGCGGGCAGCCCCAGCATTTT. The chain recombines TRBV5-1 with TRBJ1-5; TRBD1 matches at 7 bases. Germline CDR1 reads SGHRS; CDR2 reads YFSETQ. CDR3 length: 14 residues. The V segment lost 0 bases and the J segment 7 bases; nucleotides outside the gene matches: 4. The full variable domain, in which reference TRBV5-1 and TRBJ1-5 provide the parts outside the CDR3, is KAGVTQTPRYLIKTRGQQVTLSCSPISGHRSVSWYQQTPGQGLQFLFEYFSETQRNKGNFPGRFSGRQFSNSRSEMNVSTLELGDSALYLCASSLEGGGQPQHFGDGTRLSIL.

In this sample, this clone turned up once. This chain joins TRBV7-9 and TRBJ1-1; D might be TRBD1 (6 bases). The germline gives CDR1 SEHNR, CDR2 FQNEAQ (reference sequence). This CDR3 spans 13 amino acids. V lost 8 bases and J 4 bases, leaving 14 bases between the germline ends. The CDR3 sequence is CASGKQGSTEAFF. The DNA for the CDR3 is TGTGCCAGCGGAAAACAGGGAAGCACTGAAGCTTTCTTT.

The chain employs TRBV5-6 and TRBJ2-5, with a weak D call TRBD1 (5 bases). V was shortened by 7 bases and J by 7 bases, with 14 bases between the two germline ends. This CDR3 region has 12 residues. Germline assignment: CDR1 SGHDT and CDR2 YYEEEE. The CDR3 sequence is CASQGPWGTQYF. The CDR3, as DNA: TGTGCCAGCCAGGGCCCTTGGGGGACCCAGTACTTC.

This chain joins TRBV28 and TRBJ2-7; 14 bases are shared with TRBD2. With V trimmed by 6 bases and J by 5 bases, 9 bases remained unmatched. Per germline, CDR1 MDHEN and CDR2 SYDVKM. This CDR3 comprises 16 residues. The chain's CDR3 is CASRSPGLAGVNEQYF. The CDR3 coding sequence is TGTGCCAGCAGATCCCCGGGACTAGCGGGAGTCAACGAGCAGTACTTC.

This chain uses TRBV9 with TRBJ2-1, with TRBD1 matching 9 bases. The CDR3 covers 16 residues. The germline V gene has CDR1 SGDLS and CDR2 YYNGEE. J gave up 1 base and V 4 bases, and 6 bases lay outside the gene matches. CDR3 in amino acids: CASSYTGTGSYNEQFF. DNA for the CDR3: TGTGCCAGCAGCTACACCGGGACAGGGTCCTACAATGAGCAGTTCTTC.

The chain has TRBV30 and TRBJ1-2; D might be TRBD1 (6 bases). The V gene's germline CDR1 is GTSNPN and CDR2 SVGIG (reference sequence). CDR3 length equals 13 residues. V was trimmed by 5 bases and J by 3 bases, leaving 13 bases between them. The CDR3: CAWCTGLDYGYTF. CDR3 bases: TGTGCCTGGTGTACAGGGCTAGACTATGGCTACACCTTC.

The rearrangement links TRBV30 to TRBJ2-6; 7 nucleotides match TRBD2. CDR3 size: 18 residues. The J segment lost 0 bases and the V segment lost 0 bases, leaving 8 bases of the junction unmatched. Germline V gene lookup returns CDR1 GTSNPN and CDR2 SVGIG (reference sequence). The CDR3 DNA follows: TGTGCCTGGAGTGTAAGGGGAGGGAGTCTCTCTGGGGCCAACGTCCTGACTTTC. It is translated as CAWSVRGGSLSGANVLTF.

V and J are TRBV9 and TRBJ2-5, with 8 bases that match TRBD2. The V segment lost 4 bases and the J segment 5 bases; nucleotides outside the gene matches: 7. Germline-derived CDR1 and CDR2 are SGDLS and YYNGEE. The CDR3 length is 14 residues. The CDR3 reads CASSPRLASETQYF. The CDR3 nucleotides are TGTGCCAGCAGCCCCCGACTAGCGTCCGAGACCCAGTACTTC.

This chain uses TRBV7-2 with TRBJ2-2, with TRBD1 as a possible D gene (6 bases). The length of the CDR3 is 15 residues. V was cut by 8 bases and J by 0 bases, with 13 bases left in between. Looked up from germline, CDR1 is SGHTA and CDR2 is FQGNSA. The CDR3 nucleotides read TGTGCCAGCGGCCGGGACAATACGAACACCGGGGAGCTGTTTTTT. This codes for CASGRDNTNTGELFF.

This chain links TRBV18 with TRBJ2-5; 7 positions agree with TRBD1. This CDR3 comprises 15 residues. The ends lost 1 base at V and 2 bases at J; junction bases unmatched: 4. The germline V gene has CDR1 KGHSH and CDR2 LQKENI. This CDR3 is CASSPRTGSQETQYF. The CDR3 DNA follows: TGTGCCAGCTCACCACGGACAGGATCACAAGAGACCCAGTACTTC.

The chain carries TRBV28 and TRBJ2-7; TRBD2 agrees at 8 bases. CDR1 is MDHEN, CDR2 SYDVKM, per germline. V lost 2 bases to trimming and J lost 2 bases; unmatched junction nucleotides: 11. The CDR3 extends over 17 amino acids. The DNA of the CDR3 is TGTGCCAGCAGTTTAACGGGAGGGGCAGGGGTTCCCTACGAGCAGTACTTC. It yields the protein CASSLTGGAGVPYEQYF.

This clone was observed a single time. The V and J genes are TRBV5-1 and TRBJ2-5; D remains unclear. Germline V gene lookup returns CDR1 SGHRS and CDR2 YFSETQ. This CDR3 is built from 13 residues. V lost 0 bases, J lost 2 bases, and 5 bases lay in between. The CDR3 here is CASSLGSQETQYF. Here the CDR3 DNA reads TGCGCCAGCAGCTTGGGGAGTCAAGAGACCCAGTACTTC.